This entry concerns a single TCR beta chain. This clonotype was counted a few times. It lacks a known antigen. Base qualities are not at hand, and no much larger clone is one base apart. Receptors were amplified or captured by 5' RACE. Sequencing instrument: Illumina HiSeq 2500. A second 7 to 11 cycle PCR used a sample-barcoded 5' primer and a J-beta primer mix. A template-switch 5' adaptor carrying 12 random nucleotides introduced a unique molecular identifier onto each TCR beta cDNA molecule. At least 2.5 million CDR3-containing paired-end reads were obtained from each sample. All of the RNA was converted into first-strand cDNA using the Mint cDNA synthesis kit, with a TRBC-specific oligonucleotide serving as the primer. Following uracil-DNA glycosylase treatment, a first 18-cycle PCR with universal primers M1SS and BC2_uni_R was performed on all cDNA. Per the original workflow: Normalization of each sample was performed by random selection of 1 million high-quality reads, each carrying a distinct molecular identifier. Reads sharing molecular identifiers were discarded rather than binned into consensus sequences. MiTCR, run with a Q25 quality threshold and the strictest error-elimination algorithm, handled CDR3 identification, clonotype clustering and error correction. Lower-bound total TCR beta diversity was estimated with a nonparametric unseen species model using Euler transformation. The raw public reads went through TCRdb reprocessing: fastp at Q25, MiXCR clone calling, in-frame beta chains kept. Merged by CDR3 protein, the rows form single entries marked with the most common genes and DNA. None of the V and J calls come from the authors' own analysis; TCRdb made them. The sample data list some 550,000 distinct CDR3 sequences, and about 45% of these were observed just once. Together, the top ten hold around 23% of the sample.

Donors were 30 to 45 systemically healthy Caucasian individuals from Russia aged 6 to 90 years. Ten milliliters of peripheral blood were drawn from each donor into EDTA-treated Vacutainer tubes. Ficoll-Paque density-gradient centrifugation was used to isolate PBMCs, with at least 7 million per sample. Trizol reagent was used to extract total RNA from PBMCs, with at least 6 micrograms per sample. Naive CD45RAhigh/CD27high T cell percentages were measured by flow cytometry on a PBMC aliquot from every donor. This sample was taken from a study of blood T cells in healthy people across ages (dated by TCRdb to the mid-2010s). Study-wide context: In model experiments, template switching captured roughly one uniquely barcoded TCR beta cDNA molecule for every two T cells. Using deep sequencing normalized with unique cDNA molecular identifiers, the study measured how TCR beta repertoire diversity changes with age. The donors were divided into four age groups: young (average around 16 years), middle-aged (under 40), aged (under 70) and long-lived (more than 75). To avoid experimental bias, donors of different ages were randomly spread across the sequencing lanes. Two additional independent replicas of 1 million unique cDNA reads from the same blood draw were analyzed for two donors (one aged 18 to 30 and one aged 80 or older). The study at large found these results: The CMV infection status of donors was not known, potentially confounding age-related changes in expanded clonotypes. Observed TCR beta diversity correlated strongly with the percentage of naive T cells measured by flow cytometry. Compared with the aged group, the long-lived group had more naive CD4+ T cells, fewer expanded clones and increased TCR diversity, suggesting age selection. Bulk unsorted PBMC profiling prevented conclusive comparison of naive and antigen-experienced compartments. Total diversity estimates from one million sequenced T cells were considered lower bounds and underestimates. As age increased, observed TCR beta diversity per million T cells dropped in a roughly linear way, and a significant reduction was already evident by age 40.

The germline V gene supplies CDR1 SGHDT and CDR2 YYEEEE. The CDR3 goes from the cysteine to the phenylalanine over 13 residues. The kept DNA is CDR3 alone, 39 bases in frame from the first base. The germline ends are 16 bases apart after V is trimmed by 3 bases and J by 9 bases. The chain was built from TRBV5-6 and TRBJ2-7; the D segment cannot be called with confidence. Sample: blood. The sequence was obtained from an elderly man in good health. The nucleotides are TGTGCCAGCAGCTCTGGAAGAGGATGGGTGCAGTACTTC. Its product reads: CASSSGRGWVQYF.